Listed below are T cell receptor beta chains from one sample, sequenced in a study of blood T cell repertoires in COVID-19. TCRdb's copy holds only in-frame clones and misses some; the assay was immunoSEQ multiplex PCR. Here the sample spans some 70,000 clones, approximately 90% being singletons. The specimen sequenced was peripheral blood. These receptors were collected from a woman aged 65 to 85 with acute or convalescent COVID-19. Each CDR3 is given with its conserved first and last residue. The D gene is left open where the match is weak. The size of a clone is reported for some rows only, either as once, few or many, or as a class for expanded clones.

clone size	V gene	D gene	J gene	CDR3 protein	CDR3 DNA
few	TRBV4-1	TRBD2	TRBJ2-1	CASSQLLAGGRGEQFF	TGCGCCAGCAGCCAACTCTTAGCGGGAGGGCGTGGTGAGCAGTTCTTC
.	TRBV7-2	TRBD2	TRBJ2-3	CASSRTSGRAADTQYF	TGTGCCAGCAGCCGGACTAGCGGGAGGGCGGCAGATACGCAGTATTTT
.	TRBV2	.	TRBJ1-1	CASSVRDMNTEAFF	TGTGCCAGCAGCGTGAGGGACATGAACACTGAAGCTTTCTTT
.	TRBV25-1	.	TRBJ1-6	CASSESLGGMDNSPLHF	TGTGCCAGCAGTGAATCGCTAGGAGGCATGGATAATTCACCCCTCCACTTT
.	TRBV14	.	TRBJ1-4	CASSQDYGGYNEKLFF	TGTGCCAGCAGCCAAGATTACGGCGGGTACAATGAAAAACTGTTTTTT
.	TRBV19	.	TRBJ2-1	CATLMGREQFF	TGTGCCACGTTAATGGGGAGGGAGCAGTTCTTC
once	TRBV14	TRBD2	TRBJ2-3	CASSSQRDRTDTQYF	TGTGCCAGCAGCTCTCAGCGGGACCGCACAGATACGCAGTATTTT
.	TRBV6-2/TRBV6-3	.	TRBJ2-7	CASSLSLAGPFYEQYF	TGTGCCAGCAGCCTTTCCTTGGCAGGGCCCTTCTACGAGCAGTACTTC
.	TRBV3-1/TRBV3-2	.	TRBJ2-1	CASSQDLGSYNEQFF	TGTGCCAGCAGCCAAGATCTCGGCTCCTACAATGAGCAGTTCTTC
once	TRBV21-1	.	TRBJ2-1	CASSSPSASSYNEQFF	TGTGCCAGCAGCTCCCCTAGCGCGAGCTCCTACAATGAGCAGTTCTTC
.	TRBV4-1	.	TRBJ1-3	CASSQPGTESSGNTIYF	TGCGCCAGCAGCCAACCGGGAACCGAGAGCTCTGGAAACACCATATATTTT
.	TRBV28	TRBD2	TRBJ2-3	CASSLFRRGDTDTQYF	TGTGCCAGCAGTTTATTTCGGCGGGGGGACACAGATACGCAGTATTTT
.	TRBV28	TRBD2	TRBJ2-5	CASSLRLAGVAGETQYF	TGTGCCAGCAGTTTGCGTCTAGCGGGAGTGGCGGGGGAGACCCAGTACTTC
.	TRBV28	TRBD1	TRBJ1-2	CASSLSGQGFLGYTF	TGTGCCAGCAGTTTATCGGGACAGGGGTTTCTTGGCTACACCTTC
.	TRBV27	TRBD1	TRBJ2-7	CASSLSRITGTEYF	TGTGCCAGCAGTTTATCGAGGATAACCGGGACAGAGTACTTC
.	TRBV12-5	.	TRBJ2-2	CASGLVQGNTGELFF	TGTGCTAGTGGTTTGGTGCAGGGCAACACCGGGGAGCTGTTTTTT
.	TRBV7-2	.	TRBJ1-3	CASSLRGGGNTIYF	TGTGCCAGCAGCTTAAGAGGGGGTGGAAACACCATATATTTT
.	TRBV19	.	TRBJ1-1	CASTRKRGAEAFF	TGTGCCAGTACCCGAAAACGCGGAGCTGAAGCTTTCTTT
.	TRBV12-3/TRBV12-4	.	TRBJ1-2	CASGPLFSYGYTF	TGTGCCAGCGGGCCTCTATTCTCCTATGGCTACACCTTC
.	TRBV7-2	TRBD1	TRBJ1-2	CASSWDRLAYGYTF	TGTGCCAGCAGCTGGGACAGACTTGCCTATGGCTACACCTTC
once	TRBV4-1	.	TRBJ2-1	CASSQGERIINEQFF	TGCGCCAGCAGCCAAGGAGAACGTATCATCAATGAGCAGTTCTTC
.	TRBV27	TRBD1	TRBJ2-2	CASSFVVGQGDTGELFF	TGTGCCAGCAGTTTTGTGGTGGGACAGGGGGACACCGGGGAGCTGTTTTTT
.	TRBV3-1/TRBV3-2	.	TRBJ2-3	CASSQDGKDTQYF	TGTGCCAGCAGCCAAGACGGGAAAGATACGCAGTATTTT
.	TRBV6-5	TRBD1	TRBJ2-1	CASIRDRVANEQFF	TGTGCCAGCATCCGGGACAGGGTCGCCAATGAGCAGTTCTTC
.	TRBV7-2	.	TRBJ1-2	CASSLGEGTLYGYTF	TGTGCCAGCAGCTTAGGGGAGGGGACCCTCTATGGCTACACCTTC
.	TRBV28	.	TRBJ1-3	CASSSTGQRGNTIYF	TGTGCCAGCAGTTCTACAGGGCAGCGTGGAAACACCATATATTTT
few	TRBV6-4	.	TRBJ2-3	CASSPTGSDTQYF	TGTGCCAGCAGTCCAACAGGGTCAGATACGCAGTATTTT
.	TRBV5-6	.	TRBJ1-2	CASSLVRANYGYTF	TGTGCCAGCAGCTTGGTCAGGGCCAACTATGGCTACACCTTC
.	TRBV3-1/TRBV3-2	.	TRBJ2-7	CASSQGRGTGAGYEQYF	TGTGCCAGCAGCCAAGGGCGGGGAACGGGAGCCGGCTACGAGCAGTACTTC
.	TRBV5-4	.	TRBJ1-1	CASSLVTAEALF	TGTGCCAGCAGCTTGGTTACAGCTGAAGCTCTCTTT
.	TRBV25-1	TRBD1	TRBJ1-4	CASSGAMGTGKGKLFF	TGTGCCAGCAGTGGGGCGATGGGGACAGGGAAGGGAAAACTGTTTTTT
few	TRBV24-1	.	TRBJ1-2	CATSASQGYGYTF	TGTGCCACCAGTGCTTCACAGGGCTATGGCTACACCTTC
.	TRBV19	TRBD1	TRBJ2-5	CASSRGQGQETQYF	TGTGCCAGTAGTAGAGGACAGGGGCAAGAGACCCAGTACTTC
.	TRBV5-1	TRBD1	TRBJ2-5	CASRRTGGETQYF	TGCGCCAGCAGACGGACAGGGGGAGAGACCCAGTACTTC